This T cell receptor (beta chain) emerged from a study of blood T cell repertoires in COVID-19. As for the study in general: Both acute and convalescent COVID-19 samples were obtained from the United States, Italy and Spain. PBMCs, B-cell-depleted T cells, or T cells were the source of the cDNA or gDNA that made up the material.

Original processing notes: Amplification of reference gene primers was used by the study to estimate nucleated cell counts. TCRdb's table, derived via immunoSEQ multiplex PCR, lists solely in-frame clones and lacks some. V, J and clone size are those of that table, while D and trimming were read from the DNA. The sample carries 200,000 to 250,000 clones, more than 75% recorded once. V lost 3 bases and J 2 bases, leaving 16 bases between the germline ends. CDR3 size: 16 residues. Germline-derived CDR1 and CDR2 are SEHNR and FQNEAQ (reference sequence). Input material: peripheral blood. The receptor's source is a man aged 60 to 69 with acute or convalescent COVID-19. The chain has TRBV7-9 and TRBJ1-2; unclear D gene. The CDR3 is CASSFQRAEVNYGYTF. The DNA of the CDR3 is TGTGCCAGCAGCTTCCAGCGGGCGGAGGTAAACTATGGCTACACCTTC.